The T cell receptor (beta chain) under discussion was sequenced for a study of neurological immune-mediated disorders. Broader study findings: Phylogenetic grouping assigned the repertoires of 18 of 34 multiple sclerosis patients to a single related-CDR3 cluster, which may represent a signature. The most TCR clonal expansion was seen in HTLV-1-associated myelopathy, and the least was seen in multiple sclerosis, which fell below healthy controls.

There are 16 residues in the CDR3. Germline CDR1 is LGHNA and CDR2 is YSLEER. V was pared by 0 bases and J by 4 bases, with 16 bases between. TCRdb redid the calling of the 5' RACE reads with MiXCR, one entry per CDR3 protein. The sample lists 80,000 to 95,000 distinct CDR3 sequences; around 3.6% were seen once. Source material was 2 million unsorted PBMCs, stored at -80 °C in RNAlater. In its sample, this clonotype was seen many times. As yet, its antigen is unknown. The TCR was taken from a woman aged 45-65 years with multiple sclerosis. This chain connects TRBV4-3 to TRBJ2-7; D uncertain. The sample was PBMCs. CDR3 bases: TGCGCCAGCAGCCAAGATTACATTAGTGAAAGATACGAGCAGTACTTC. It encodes CASSQDYISERYEQYF.